This TCR beta chain was recorded in a study of technical replicates of blood from a few donors. The data were produced by immunoSEQ multiplex PCR, yet TCRdb's version contains in-frame clones alone and is incomplete. The table shows about 62,000 clones, with about 87% occurring only once. The junction had 10 bases not matched to a gene; V was cut back by 7 bases and J by 10 bases. Germline V gives CDR1 SGHTA, CDR2 FQGNSA. There are 14 residues in the CDR3. Sequenced: PBMCs. V gene TRBV7-2 combines with J gene TRBJ1-6, with 7 bases matching TRBD1. The source is a human donor in good health. Some clones in this sample may be carry-over from other donors' samples. The CDR3 sequence: CASTSRGSYSPLHF. The CDR3 nucleotides are TGTGCCAGCACCTCCAGGGGGTCTTACTCACCCCTCCACTTT.